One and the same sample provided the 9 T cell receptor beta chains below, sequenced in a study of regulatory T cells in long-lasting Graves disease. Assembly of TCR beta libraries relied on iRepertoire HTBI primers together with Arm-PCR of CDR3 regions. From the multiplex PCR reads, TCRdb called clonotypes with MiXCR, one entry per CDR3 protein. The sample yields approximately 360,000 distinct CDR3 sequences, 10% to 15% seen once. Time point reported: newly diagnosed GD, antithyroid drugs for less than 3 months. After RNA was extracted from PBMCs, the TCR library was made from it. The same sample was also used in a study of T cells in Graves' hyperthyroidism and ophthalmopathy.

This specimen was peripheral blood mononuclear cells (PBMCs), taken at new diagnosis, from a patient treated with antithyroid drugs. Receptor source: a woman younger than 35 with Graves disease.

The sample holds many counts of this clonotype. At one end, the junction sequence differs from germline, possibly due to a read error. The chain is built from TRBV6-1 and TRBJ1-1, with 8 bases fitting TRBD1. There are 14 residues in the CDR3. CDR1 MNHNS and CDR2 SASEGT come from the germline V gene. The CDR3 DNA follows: TGTGCCAGCAGGGAAGGACAGGGTGGCACTGAAGCTTTCTTT. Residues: CASREGQGGTEAFF.

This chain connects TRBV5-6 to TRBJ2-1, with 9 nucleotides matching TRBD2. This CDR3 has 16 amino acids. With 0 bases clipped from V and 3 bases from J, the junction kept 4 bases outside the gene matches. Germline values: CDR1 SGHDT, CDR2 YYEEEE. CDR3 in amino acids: CASSLDSSGIYNEQFF. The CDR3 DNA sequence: TGTGCCAGCAGCTTGGACTCTAGCGGGATCTACAATGAGCAGTTCTTC. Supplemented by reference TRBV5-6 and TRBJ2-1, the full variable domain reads DAGVTQSPTHLIKTRGQQVTLRCSPKSGHDTVSWYQQALGQGPQFIFQYYEEEERQRGNFPDRFSGHQFPNYSSELNVNALLLGDSALYLCASSLDSSGIYNEQFFGPGTRLTVL.

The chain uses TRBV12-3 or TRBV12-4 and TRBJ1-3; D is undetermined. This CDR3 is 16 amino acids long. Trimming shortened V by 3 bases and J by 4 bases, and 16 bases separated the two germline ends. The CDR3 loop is CASSFMGGMLGNTIYF. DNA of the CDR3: TGTGCCAGCAGTTTTATGGGCGGAATGTTGGGAAACACCATATATTTT.

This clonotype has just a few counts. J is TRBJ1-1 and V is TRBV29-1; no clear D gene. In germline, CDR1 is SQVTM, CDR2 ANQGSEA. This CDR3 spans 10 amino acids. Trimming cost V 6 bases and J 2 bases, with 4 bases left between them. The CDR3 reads CSVPNTEAFF. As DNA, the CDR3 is TGCAGCGTGCCCAACACTGAAGCTTTCTTT.

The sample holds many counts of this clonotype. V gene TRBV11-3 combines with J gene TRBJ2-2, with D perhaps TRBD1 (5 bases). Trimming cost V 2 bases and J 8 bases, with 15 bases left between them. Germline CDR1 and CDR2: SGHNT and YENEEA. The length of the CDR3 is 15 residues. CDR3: CASSLSGASEGELFF. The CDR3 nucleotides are TGTGCCAGCAGCTTAAGTGGGGCTTCAGAAGGGGAGCTGTTTTTT.

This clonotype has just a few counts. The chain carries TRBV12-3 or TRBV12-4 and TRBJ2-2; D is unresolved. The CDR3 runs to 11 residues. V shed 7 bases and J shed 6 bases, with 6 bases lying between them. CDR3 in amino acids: CASIRAGELFF. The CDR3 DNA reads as TGTGCCAGCATACGGGCCGGGGAGCTGTTTTTT.

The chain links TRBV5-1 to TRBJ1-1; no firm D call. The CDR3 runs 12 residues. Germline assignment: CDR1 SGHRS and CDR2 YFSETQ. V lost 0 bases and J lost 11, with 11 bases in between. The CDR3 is CASSLEGVGAFF. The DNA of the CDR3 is TGCGCCAGCAGCTTGGAGGGCGTGGGGGCTTTCTTT.

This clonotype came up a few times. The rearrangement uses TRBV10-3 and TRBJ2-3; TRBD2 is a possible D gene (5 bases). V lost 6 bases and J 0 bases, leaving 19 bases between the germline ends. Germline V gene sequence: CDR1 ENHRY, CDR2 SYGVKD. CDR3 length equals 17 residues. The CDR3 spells CAISHKPSRLSTDTQYF. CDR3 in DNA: TGTGCCATCAGCCACAAGCCTTCACGACTAAGCACAGATACGCAGTATTTT.

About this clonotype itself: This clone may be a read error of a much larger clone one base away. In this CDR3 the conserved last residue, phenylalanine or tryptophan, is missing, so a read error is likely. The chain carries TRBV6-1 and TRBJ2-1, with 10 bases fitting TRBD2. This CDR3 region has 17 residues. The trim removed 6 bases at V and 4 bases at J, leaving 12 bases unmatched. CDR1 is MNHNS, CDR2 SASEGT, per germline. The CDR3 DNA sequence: TGTGCCAGCAGCCAAACTCCTAGCGGGAGATGGTACAATGAGCAGTTCCTC. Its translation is CASSQTPSGRWYNEQFL.